This entry concerns a single T cell receptor (beta chain). Researchers sorted participants into cohorts using their self-reported clinical history. The CDR3 is 10 amino acids. Trimming pared 3 bases from V and 3 bases from J, leaving 2 bases between. The V gene's germline CDR1 is GTSNPN and CDR2 SVGIG (reference sequence). This sample was included in a study of blood T cell repertoires in COVID-19. About the study: Acute and convalescent COVID-19 samples came from the United States, Italy and Spain.

Original methodology: The assay estimated nucleated cells by amplifying reference gene primers. Here immunoSEQ multiplex PCR was the method, and the copy in TCRdb shows in-frame clones only, minus some. V and J calls and clone size follow that table, whereas D and trimming were derived from the DNA. The sample yields fewer than 350,000 clones, more than 75% seen once. The sequenced sample consisted of PBMCs or T cells enriched from blood (not recorded which). The chain recombines TRBV30 with TRBJ1-1; D is ambiguous. The receptor was isolated from a woman aged 35 to 49 with acute COVID-19. The CDR3 DNA sequence: TGTGCCTGGAGCGACACTGAAGCTTTCTTT. This gives the protein CAWSDTEAFF.